This entry lists 5 T cell receptor beta chains sequenced from one sample in a study of T-cell reconstitution after alpha-beta-depleted transplantation in children. Preparation of the TCRbeta library used unique molecular identifiers. Each CDR3 protein is one row after TCRdb ran MiXCR on the PCR reads. Among 200,000 to 250,000 distinct CDR3 sequences listed, about 12% were seen once. This sample comprised PBMCs from the stem cell graft donor, obtained from the stem cell graft. Receptor source: a human donor who donated a stem cell graft to a child with acute lymphoblastic leukemia.

This clonotype appeared a few times. The J gene is TRBJ1-1, the V gene TRBV12-3 or TRBV12-4; D perhaps matches TRBD1 (6 bases). CDR3 length equals 13 residues. V gave up 8 bases and J gave up 4 bases, with 14 bases separating them. In DNA form, the CDR3 reads TGTGCCAGCGGGGGAGGGGGAGGCACTGAAGCTTTCTTT. Protein product: CASGGGGGTEAFF.

The J gene is TRBJ2-4, the V gene TRBV13; 7 bases agree with TRBD1. Germline assignment: CDR1 PRHDT and CDR2 FYEKMQ (reference sequence). Germline trimming cut 4 bases from V and 3 bases from J; bases unmatched to any gene: 9. The CDR3 runs 16 residues. CDR3 nucleotides: TGTGCCAGCAGCTCGAAACAGGGGAAGGGCAAAAACATTCAGTACTTC. Encoded protein: CASSSKQGKGKNIQYF.

This clonotype occurred many times. This sequence joins TRBV5-1 and TRBJ2-2, with TRBD1 identical over 7 bases. With 2 bases clipped from V and 5 bases from J, the junction kept 3 bases outside the gene matches. The CDR3 has 14 residues. The V gene's germline CDR1 is SGHRS and CDR2 YFSETQ. CDR3: CASSFQTGTGELFF. CDR3 DNA: TGCGCCAGCAGCTTCCAGACAGGGACCGGGGAGCTGTTTTTT.

This clonotype was found a few times. The chain couples TRBV20-1 to TRBJ2-7, with 10 nucleotides matching TRBD2. This CDR3 comprises 14 residues. Germline V gene data show CDR1 as DFQATT and CDR2 as SNEGSKA (reference sequence). V lost 2 bases, J lost 3 bases, and 4 bases stayed unmatched. In DNA, the CDR3 is TGCAGTGCTAGACCTAGCGGGAGCTTCTACGAGCAGTACTTC. The encoded protein is CSARPSGSFYEQYF.

Many counts were recorded for this clonotype. The chain is built from TRBV5-1 and TRBJ2-5; a possible D gene is TRBD1 (6 bases). V lost 1 base and J 2 bases, leaving 9 bases between the germline ends. The germline gives CDR1 SGHRS, CDR2 YFSETQ. The CDR3 sequence is 14 residues long. The CDR3 nucleotides read TGCGCCAGCAGCTTGCAGGGGCGGCAAGAGACCCAGTACTTC. This codes for CASSLQGRQETQYF.